This entry features one T cell receptor (beta chain) sequence. With 5 bases clipped from V and 4 bases from J, the junction kept 7 bases outside the gene matches. Germline values: CDR1 SGHVS, CDR2 FQNEAQ. CDR3 length: 16 amino acids. This specimen comes from a study of blood T cell repertoires in COVID-19. Recruited during active infection, patients (from Seattle) were subsequently followed longitudinally. Per the study methods: Amplification from reference gene primers served as the basis for estimated nucleated cell counts. TCRdb's table, derived via immunoSEQ multiplex PCR, lists solely in-frame clones and lacks some. V, J and clone size were drawn from that table, and D and trimming were deduced from the DNA. The sample yields some 350,000 clones, over 70% seen once.

The sequence was obtained from a woman aged 45-65 years with COVID-19, enrolled during active disease. Sequenced input: peripheral blood. V gene TRBV7-8 combines with J gene TRBJ1-5; TRBD1 agrees at 11 bases. The CDR3 loop is CASSRGQGALNQPQHF. The CDR3, as DNA: TGTGCCAGCAGCCGCGGACAGGGGGCTTTGAATCAGCCCCAGCATTTT. The variable domain in full, with the rest retrieved from reference TRBV7-8 and TRBJ1-5, is GAGVSQSPRYKVAKRGQDVALRCDPISGHVSLFWYQQALGQGPEFLTYFQNEAQLDKSGLPSDRFFAERPEGSVSTLKIQRTQQEDSAVYLCASSRGQGALNQPQHFGDGTRLSIL.